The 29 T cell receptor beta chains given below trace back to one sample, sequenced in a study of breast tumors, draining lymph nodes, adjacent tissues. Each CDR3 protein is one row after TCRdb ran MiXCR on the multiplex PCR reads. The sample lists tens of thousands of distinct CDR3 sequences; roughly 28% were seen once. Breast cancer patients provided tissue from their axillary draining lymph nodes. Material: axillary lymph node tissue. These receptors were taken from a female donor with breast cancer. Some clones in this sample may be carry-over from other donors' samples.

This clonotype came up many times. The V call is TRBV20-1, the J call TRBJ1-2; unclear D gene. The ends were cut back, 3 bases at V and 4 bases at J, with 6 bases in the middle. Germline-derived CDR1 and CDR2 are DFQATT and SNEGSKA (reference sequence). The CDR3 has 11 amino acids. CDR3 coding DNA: TGCAGTGCTAGTGAGGGCTATGGCTACACCTTC. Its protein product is CSASEGYGYTF.

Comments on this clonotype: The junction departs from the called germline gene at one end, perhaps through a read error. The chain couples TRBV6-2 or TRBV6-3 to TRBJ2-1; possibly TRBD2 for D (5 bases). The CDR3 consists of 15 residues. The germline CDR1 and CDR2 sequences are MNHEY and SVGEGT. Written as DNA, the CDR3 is TGTGCCAGCAGTCACTCGTCAGTGAGCGGAGATGAGCAGTTCTTC. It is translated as CASSHSSVSGDEQFF.

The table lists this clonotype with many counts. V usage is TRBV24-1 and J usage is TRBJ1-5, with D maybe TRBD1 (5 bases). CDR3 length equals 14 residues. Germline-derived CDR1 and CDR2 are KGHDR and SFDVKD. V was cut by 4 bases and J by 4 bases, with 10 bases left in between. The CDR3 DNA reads TGTGCCACCAGTGACCCGGGGGAGAATCAGCCCCAGCATTTT. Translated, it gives CATSDPGENQPQHF.

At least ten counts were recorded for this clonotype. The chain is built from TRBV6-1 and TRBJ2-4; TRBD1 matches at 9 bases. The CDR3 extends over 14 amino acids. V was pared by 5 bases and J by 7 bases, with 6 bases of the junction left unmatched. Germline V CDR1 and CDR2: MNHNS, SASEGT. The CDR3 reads CASSPTGGENIQYF. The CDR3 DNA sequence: TGTGCCAGCAGTCCGACAGGGGGGGAGAACATTCAGTACTTC.

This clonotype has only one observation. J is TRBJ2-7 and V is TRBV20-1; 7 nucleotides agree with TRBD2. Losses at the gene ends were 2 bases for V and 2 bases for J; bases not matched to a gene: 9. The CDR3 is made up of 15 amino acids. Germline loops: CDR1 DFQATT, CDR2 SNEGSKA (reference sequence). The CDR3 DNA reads TGCAGTGCTAGAATAACGGGAGGCCTCGCCTACGAGCAGTACTTC. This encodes CSARITGGLAYEQYF.

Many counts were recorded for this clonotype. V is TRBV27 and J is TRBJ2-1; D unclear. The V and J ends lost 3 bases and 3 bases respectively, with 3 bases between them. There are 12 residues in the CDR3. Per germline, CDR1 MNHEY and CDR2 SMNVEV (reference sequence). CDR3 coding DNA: TGTGCCAGCAGTTTCAACTACAATGAGCAGTTCTTC. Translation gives CASSFNYNEQFF.

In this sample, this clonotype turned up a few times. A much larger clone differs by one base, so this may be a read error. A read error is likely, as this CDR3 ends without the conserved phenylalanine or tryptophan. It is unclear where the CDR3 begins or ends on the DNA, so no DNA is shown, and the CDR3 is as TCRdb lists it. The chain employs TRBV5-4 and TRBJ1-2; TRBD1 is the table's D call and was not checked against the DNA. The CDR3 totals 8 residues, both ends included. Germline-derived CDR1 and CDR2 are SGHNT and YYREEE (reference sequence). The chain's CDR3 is CASSSRDA.

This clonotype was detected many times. The CDR3 sequence: CATSDLGADRASTDTQYF. The CDR3 DNA sequence: TGTGCCACCAGTGATTTGGGCGCAGACCGTGCTAGCACAGATACGCAGTATTTT. The chain has TRBV24-1 and TRBJ2-3; D gene uncertain. CDR3 length: 18 residues. Germline V CDR1 and CDR2: KGHDR, SFDVKD. Trimming removed 0 bases from V and 0 bases from J, with 15 bases in between.

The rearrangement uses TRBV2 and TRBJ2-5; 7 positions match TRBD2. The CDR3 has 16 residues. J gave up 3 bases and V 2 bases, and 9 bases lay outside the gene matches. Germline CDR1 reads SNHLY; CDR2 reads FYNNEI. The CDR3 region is CASSERSGEWEETQYF. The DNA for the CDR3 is TGTGCCAGCAGTGAAAGGAGCGGGGAGTGGGAAGAGACCCAGTACTTC.

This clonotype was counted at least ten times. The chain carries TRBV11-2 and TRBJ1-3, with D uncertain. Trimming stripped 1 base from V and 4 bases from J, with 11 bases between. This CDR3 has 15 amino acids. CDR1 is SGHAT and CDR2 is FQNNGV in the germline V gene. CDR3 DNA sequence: TGTGCCAGCAGCTTAGGACACGTGGAAGGAAACACCATATATTTT. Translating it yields CASSLGHVEGNTIYF.

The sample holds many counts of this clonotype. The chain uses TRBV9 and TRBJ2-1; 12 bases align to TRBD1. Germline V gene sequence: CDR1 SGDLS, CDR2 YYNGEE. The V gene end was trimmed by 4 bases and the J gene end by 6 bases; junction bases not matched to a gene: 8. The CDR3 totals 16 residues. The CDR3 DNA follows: TGTGCCAGCAGCCAACAGAGGGACAGGGGGCGCAATGAGCAGTTCTTC. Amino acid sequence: CASSQQRDRGRNEQFF. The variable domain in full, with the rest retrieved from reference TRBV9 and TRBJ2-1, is DSGVTQTPKHLITATGQRVTLRCSPRSGDLSVYWYQQSLDQGLQFLIQYYNGEERAKGNILERFSAQQFPDLHSELNLSSLELGDSALYFCASSQQRDRGRNEQFFGPGTRLTVL.

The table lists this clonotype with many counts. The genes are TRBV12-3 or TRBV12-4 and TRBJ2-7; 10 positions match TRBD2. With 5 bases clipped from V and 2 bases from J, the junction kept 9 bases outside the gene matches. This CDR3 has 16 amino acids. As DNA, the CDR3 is TGTGCCAGCAGTGGTGTCGGGACTAGCGAAACCTACGAGCAGTACTTC. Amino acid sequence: CASSGVGTSETYEQYF.

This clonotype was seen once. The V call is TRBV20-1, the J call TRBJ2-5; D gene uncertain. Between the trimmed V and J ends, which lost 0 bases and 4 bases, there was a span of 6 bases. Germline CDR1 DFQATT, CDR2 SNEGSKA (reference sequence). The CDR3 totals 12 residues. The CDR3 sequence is CSARDFGETQYF. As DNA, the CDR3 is TGCAGTGCTAGAGATTTTGGAGAGACCCAGTACTTC.

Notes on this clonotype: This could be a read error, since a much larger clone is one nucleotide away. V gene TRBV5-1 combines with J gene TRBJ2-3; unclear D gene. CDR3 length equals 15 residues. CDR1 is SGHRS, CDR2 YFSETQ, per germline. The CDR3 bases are TGCGCCAGCAGCTTGGGAAGCCTCCCTACAGATACGCGGTATTTT. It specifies CASSLGSLPTDTRYF.

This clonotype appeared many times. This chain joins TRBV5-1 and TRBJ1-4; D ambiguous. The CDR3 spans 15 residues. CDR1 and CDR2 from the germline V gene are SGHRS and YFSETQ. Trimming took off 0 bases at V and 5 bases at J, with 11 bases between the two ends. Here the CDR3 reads CASSLALGRNEKLFF. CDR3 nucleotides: TGCGCCAGCAGCTTGGCCTTGGGGAGGAATGAAAAACTGTTTTTT.

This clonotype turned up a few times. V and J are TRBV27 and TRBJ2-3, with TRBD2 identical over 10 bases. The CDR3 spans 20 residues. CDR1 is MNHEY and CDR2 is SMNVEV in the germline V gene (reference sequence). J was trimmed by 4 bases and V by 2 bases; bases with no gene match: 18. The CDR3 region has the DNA TGTGCCAGCAGTTTACGGGTAGGGTCGACGGGACTAGCGACGGCAGATACGCAGTATTTT. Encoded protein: CASSLRVGSTGLATADTQYF.

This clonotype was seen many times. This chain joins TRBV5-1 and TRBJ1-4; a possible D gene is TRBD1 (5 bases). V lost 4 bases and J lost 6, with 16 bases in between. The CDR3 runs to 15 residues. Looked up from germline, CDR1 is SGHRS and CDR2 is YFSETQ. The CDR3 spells CASSLGARADEKLFF. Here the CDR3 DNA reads TGCGCCAGCAGCCTTGGCGCCAGGGCAGATGAAAAACTGTTTTTT.

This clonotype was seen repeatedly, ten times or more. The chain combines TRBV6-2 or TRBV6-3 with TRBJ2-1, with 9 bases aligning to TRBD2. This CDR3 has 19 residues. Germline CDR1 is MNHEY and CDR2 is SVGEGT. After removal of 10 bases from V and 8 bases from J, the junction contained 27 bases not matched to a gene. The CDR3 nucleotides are TGTGCCACCCAGTATCAGGGGCTGGTAAAGGCGGGAGGGCCGTATGAGCAGTTCTTC. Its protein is CATQYQGLVKAGGPYEQFF.

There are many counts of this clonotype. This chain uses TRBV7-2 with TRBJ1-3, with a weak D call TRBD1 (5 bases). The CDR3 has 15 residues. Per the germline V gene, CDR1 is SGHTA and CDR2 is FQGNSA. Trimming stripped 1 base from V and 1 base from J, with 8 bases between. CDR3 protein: CASSLDGGSGNTIYF. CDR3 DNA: TGTGCCAGCAGCTTAGACGGGGGGTCTGGAAACACCATATATTTT.

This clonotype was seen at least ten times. In DNA form, the CDR3 reads TGCGCCAGCAGCCAAGAGGGGGGCACGAGCTCTGGGGCCAACGTCCTGACTTTC. It encodes CASSQEGGTSSGANVLTF. The V and J genes are TRBV4-1 and TRBJ2-6; D tentatively reads TRBD1 or TRBD2 (6 bases each). Germline V gene lookup returns CDR1 MGHRA and CDR2 YSYEKL. The V and J ends lost 0 bases and 0 bases respectively, with 12 bases between them. This CDR3 has 18 residues.

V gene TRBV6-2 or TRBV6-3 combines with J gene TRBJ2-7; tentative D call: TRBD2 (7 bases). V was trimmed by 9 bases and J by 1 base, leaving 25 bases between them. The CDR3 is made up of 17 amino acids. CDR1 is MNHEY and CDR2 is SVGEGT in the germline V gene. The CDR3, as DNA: TGTGCCAGTCGGCGGGAGTTCGGGACATTGAAGTCCTACGAGCAGTACTTC. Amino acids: CASRREFGTLKSYEQYF.

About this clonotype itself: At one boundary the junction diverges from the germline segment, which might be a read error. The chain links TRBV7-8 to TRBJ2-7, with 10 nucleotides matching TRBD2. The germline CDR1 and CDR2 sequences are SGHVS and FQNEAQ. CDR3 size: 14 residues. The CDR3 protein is CACSGGVKGWEQYF. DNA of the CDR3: TGTGCCTGCAGCGGGGGGGTTAAAGGATGGGAGCAGTACTTC.

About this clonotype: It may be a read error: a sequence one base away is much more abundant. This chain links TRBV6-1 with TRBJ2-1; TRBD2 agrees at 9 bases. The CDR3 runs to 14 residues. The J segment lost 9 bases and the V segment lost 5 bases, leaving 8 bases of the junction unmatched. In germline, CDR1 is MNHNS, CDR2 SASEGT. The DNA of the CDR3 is TGTGCCAGCAGTCAAGTAGCGGGAGATTTTGAGCAGTTCTTC. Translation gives CASSQVAGDFEQFF.

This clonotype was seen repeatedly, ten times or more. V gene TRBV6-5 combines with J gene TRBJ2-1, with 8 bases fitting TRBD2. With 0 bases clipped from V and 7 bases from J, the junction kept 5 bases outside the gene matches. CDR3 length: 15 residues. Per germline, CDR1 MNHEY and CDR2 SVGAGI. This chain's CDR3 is CASSYSNLAGNEQFF. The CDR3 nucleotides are TGTGCCAGCAGTTACTCGAACCTAGCGGGTAATGAGCAGTTCTTC.

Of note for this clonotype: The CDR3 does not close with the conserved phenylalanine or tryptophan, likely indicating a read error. The CDR3 DNA is TGTGCCAGCAGAGCAATCACAGGGGGTGAAGCTTTCTCT. Translated, it gives CASRAITGGEAFS. The V and J genes are TRBV27 and TRBJ1-1; 8 nucleotides align to TRBD1. V was pared by 6 bases and J by 7 bases, with 7 bases of the junction left unmatched. The CDR3 is made up of 13 amino acids. The V gene's germline CDR1 is MNHEY and CDR2 SMNVEV (reference sequence).

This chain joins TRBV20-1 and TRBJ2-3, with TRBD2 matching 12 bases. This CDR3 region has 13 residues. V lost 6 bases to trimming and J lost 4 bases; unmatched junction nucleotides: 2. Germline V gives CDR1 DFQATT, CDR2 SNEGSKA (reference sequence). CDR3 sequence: CSARLAGADTQYF. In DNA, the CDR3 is TGCAGTGCCAGACTAGCGGGAGCAGATACGCAGTATTTT.

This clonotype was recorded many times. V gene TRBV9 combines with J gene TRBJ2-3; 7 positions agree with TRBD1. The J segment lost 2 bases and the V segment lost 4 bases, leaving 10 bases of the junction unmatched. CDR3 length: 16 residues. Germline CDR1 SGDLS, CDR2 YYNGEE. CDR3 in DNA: TGTGCCAGCAGCCTCAACCAGCAGGGGGACACAGATACGCAGTATTTT. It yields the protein CASSLNQQGDTDTQYF.

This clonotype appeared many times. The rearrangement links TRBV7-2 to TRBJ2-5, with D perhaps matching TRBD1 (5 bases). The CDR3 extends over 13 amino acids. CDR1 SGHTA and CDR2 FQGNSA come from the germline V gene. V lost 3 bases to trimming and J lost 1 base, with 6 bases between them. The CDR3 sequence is CASSLDTQETQYF. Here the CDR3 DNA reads TGTGCCAGCAGCTTGGACACCCAAGAGACCCAGTACTTC.

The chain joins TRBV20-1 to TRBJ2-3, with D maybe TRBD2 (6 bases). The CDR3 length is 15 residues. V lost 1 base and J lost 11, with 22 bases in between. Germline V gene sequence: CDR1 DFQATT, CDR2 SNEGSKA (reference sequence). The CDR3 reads CSARGGGKGRNEQYF. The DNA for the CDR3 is TGCAGTGCTAGAGGAGGAGGGAAAGGTAGGAATGAGCAGTATTTT.